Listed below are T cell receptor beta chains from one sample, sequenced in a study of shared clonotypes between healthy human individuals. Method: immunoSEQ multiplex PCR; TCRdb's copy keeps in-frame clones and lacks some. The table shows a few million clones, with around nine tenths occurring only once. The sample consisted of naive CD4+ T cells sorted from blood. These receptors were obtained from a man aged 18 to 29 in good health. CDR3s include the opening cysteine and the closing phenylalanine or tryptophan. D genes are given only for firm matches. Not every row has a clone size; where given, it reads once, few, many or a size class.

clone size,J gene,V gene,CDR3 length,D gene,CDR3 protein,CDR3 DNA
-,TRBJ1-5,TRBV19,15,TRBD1,CASRVTGDRNQPQHF,TGTGCCAGTAGGGTTACAGGGGATCGCAATCAGCCCCAGCATTTT
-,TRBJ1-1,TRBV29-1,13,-,CSVADRKNTEAFF,TGCAGCGTTGCGGACAGAAAGAACACTGAAGCTTTCTTT
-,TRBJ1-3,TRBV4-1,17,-,CASSQDLYVYSGNTIYF,TGCGCCAGCAGCCAAGATCTATACGTCTACTCTGGAAACACCATATATTTT
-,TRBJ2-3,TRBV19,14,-,CASSITQSTDTQYF,TGTGCCAGTAGTATTACGCAGAGCACAGATACGCAGTATTTT
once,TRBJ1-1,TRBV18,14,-,CASSPITGNTEAFF,TGTGCCAGCTCACCAATCACGGGGAACACTGAAGCTTTCTTT
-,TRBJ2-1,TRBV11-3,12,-,CASSLGPGRQFF,TGTGCCAGCAGCTTAGGACCAGGAAGGCAGTTCTTC
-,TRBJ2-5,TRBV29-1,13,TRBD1,CSVGTGAQETQYF,TGCAGCGTGGGGACAGGGGCCCAAGAGACCCAGTACTTC
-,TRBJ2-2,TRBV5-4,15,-,CASSSGTQNTGELFF,TGTGCCAGCAGCTCGGGGACTCAAAACACCGGGGAGCTGTTTTTT
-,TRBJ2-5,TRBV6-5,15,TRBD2,CASSYVAGGGETQYF,TGTGCCAGCAGTTACGTCGCGGGGGGTGGCGAGACCCAGTACTTC
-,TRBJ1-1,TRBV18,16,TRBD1,CASSPNYSGQGFGAFF,TGTGCCAGCTCACCAAACTATTCAGGACAGGGGTTTGGAGCTTTCTTT
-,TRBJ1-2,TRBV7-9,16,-,CASSPGTEKWGYGYTF,TGTGCCAGCAGCCCGGGGACCGAAAAATGGGGCTATGGCTACACCTTC
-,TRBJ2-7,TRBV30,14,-,CAWSVGRGAYEQYF,TGTGCCTGGAGTGTGGGGCGGGGCGCCTACGAGCAGTACTTC
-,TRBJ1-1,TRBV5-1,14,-,CASSLEGRYTEAFF,TGCGCCAGCAGCTTGGAGGGCCGTTACACTGAAGCTTTCTTT
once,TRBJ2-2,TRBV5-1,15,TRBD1,CASSEQGDSTGELFF,TGCGCCAGCAGCGAACAGGGGGATTCCACCGGGGAGCTGTTTTTT
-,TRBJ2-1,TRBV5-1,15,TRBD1,CASSPRQGSGNEQFF,TGCGCCAGCAGCCCCCGACAGGGATCAGGCAATGAGCAGTTCTTC
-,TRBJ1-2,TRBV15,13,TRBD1,CATSRDRIEGYTF,TGTGCCACCAGCAGGGACAGGATAGAGGGCTACACCTTC
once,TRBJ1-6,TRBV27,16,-,CASSLFGGSFIVPLHF,TGTGCCAGCAGTTTATTCGGGGGGAGTTTTATTGTACCCCTCCACTTT
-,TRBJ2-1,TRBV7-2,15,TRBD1,CASSADRGSYNEQFF,TGTGCCAGCAGCGCCGACAGGGGCTCCTACAATGAGCAGTTCTTC
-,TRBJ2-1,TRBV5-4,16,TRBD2,CASSRSGGTPYNEQFF,TGTGCCAGCAGCCGTAGCGGGGGAACCCCCTACAATGAGCAGTTCTTC
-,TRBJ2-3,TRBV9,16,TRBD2,CASSLRSGGATDTQYF,TGTGCCAGCAGCCTCAGGAGCGGGGGGGCCACAGATACGCAGTATTTT
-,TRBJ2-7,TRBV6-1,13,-,CASSRSGPYEQYF,TGTGCCAGCAGTCGGTCAGGACCCTACGAGCAGTACTTC
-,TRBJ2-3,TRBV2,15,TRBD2,CASTPKAGGTDTQYF,TGTGCCAGCACCCCCAAGGCGGGGGGCACAGATACGCAGTATTTT
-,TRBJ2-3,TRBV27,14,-,CASSFYGGTDTQYF,TGTGCCAGCAGTTTTTATGGGGGCACAGATACGCAGTATTTT
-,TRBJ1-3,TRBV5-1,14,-,CASSSGGAGNTIYF,TGCGCCAGCAGCTCTGGAGGGGCTGGAAACACCATATATTTT
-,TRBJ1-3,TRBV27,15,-,CASSLTGAGVNTIYF,TGTGCCAGCAGCTTAACTGGGGCAGGGGTAAACACCATATATTTT
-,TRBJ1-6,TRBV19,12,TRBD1,CASNRGNSPLHF,TGTGCCAGTAACAGGGGTAATTCACCCCTCCACTTT
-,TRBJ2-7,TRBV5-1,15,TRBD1,CASSPGGTGWDEQYF,TGCGCCAGCAGCCCCGGTGGGACAGGATGGGACGAGCAGTACTTC
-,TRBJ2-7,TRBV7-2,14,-,CASSTGHGSYEQYF,TGTGCCAGCAGCACGGGACACGGCTCCTACGAGCAGTACTTC
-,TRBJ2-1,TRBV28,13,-,CASSWAARDEQFF,TGTGCCAGCAGTTGGGCCGCCCGTGATGAGCAGTTCTTC
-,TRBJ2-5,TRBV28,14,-,CASSFEKYQETQYF,TGTGCCAGCAGTTTCGAAAAGTACCAAGAGACCCAGTACTTC
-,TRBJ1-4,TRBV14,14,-,CASSQARREEKLFF,TGTGCCAGCAGCCAAGCCCGCAGGGAGGAAAAACTGTTTTTT
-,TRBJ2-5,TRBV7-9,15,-,CASSSLEAARETQYF,TGTGCCAGCAGCTCTCTAGAAGCGGCTCGAGAGACCCAGTACTTC
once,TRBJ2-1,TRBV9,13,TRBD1,CASSARQGEEQFF,TGTGCCAGCAGCGCCAGACAGGGAGAAGAGCAGTTCTTC
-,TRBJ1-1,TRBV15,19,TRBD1,CATSSSLRDREYMNTEAFF,TGTGCCACCAGCAGCTCCCTTCGGGACAGGGAATACATGAACACTGAAGCTTTCTTT
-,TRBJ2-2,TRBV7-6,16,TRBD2,CASSFTGGLGPGELFF,TGTGCCAGCAGCTTTACGGGAGGGCTCGGGCCCGGGGAGCTGTTTTTT
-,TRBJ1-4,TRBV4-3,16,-,CASSQDPGLGWEKLFF,TGCGCCAGCAGCCAAGATCCAGGGTTAGGTTGGGAAAAACTGTTTTTT
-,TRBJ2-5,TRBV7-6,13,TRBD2,CASSVAGAETQYF,TGTGCCAGCAGCGTAGCGGGGGCAGAGACCCAGTACTTC
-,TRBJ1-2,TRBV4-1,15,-,CASSQEVGRNYGYTF,TGCGCCAGCAGCCAAGAAGTTGGGAGAAACTATGGCTACACCTTC
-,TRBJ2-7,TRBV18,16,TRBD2,CASSQPGLAGGGEQYF,TGTGCCAGCTCACAACCGGGACTAGCGGGAGGCGGGGAGCAGTACTTC
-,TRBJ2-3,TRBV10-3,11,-,CAISGGNTQYF,TGTGCCATCTCCGGTGGGAATACGCAGTATTTT
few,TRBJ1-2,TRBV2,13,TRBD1,CASNGQGGGGYTF,TGTGCCAGCAATGGACAGGGGGGCGGCGGCTACACCTTC
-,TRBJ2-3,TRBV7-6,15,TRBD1,CASREPGQGTDTQYF,TGTGCCAGCAGGGAACCGGGACAGGGCACAGATACGCAGTATTTT
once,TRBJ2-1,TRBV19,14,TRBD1,CASSIRQGALEQFF,TGTGCCAGTAGTATTAGACAGGGGGCGCTTGAGCAGTTCTTC
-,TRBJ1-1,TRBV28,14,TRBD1,CASRNPGQITEAFF,TGTGCCAGCAGAAATCCGGGACAGATTACTGAAGCTTTCTTT
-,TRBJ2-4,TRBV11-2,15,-,CASSLMGDPSLIQYF,TGTGCCAGCAGCTTAATGGGGGACCCATCCTTGATTCAGTACTTC